Listed below are T cell receptor beta chains from one sample, sequenced in a study of blood T cells in healthy people across ages. A single record per CDR3 protein comes from TCRdb applying MiXCR to the 5' RACE reads. The sample lists roughly 730,000 distinct CDR3 sequences, 45% to 70% seen once, with about 26% in the top ten. The sequenced material came from blood. These receptors were collected from a man aged 35-49 years in good health. Each CDR3 is given with its conserved first and last residue. D genes are given only for firm matches. Clone size is given for some rows only: seen once, a few or many times, or a class if the clone is expanded.

v_gene: TRBV20-1
d_gene: NA
len: 12
j_gene: TRBJ2-4
abundance: NA
CDR3aa: CSASWDTNIQYF
CDR3nt: TGCAGTGCCAGTTGGGACACAAACATTCAGTACTTC

v_gene: TRBV7-3
d_gene: NA
len: 17
j_gene: TRBJ2-3
abundance: NA
CDR3aa: CASSLGVAPSSTDTQYF
CDR3nt: TGTGCCAGCAGCTTAGGCGTCGCACCATCCTCCACAGATACGCAGTATTTT

v_gene: TRBV28
d_gene: NA
len: 13
j_gene: TRBJ2-5
abundance: NA
CDR3aa: CASSPPAVGTQYF
CDR3nt: TGTGCCAGCAGTCCCCCGGCGGTTGGGACCCAGTACTTC

v_gene: TRBV11-2
d_gene: TRBD1
len: 15
j_gene: TRBJ2-3
abundance: once
CDR3aa: CASSTRTGGIDTQYF
CDR3nt: TGTGCCAGCAGCACGCGGACAGGGGGCATAGATACGCAGTATTTT

v_gene: TRBV3-1
d_gene: NA
len: 12
j_gene: TRBJ2-2
abundance: few
CDR3aa: CASSTGTGELFF
CDR3nt: TGTGCCAGCAGCACCGGGACCGGGGAGCTGTTTTTT

v_gene: TRBV6-2/TRBV6-3
d_gene: NA
len: 15
j_gene: TRBJ2-1
abundance: NA
CDR3aa: CASSYGQGTYNEQFF
CDR3nt: TGTGCCAGCAGTTATGGTCAGGGTACCTACAATGAGCAGTTCTTC

v_gene: TRBV30
d_gene: NA
len: 14
j_gene: TRBJ2-3
abundance: NA
CDR3aa: CAWSVSGLQDTQYF
CDR3nt: TGTGCCTGGAGTGTGTCAGGGCTTCAAGATACGCAGTATTTT

v_gene: TRBV10-3
d_gene: TRBD2
len: 16
j_gene: TRBJ2-1
abundance: NA
CDR3aa: CAISEAGTRGNSEQFF
CDR3nt: TGTGCCATCAGTGAGGCCGGGACTAGAGGTAACAGTGAGCAGTTCTTC

v_gene: TRBV5-1
d_gene: NA
len: 12
j_gene: TRBJ2-1
abundance: NA
CDR3aa: CASSRTYREQFF
CDR3nt: TGCGCCAGCAGCCGGACATATCGAGAGCAGTTCTTC

v_gene: TRBV4-3
d_gene: NA
len: 15
j_gene: TRBJ2-5
abundance: NA
CDR3aa: CASSQETSLRETQYF
CDR3nt: TGCGCCAGCAGCCAAGAAACCAGTCTACGGGAGACCCAGTACTTC

v_gene: TRBV27
d_gene: NA
len: 15
j_gene: TRBJ2-3
abundance: few
CDR3aa: CASSVVGAGRGAQYF
CDR3nt: TGTGCCAGCAGTGTGGTGGGGGCGGGACGGGGCGCGCAGTATTTT

v_gene: TRBV14
d_gene: TRBD1
len: 17
j_gene: TRBJ2-7
abundance: NA
CDR3aa: CASSQPNRGTQSYEQYF
CDR3nt: TGTGCCAGCAGCCAACCTAACAGGGGGACTCAATCCTACGAGCAGTACTTC

v_gene: TRBV5-6
d_gene: TRBD1
len: 15
j_gene: TRBJ2-5
abundance: NA
CDR3aa: CASSSDRGPRQTQYF
CDR3nt: TGTGCCAGCAGTTCGGACAGGGGGCCAAGGCAGACCCAGTACTTC

v_gene: TRBV9
d_gene: TRBD1
len: 13
j_gene: TRBJ1-2
abundance: NA
CDR3aa: CASSVDGQGGHTF
CDR3nt: TGTGCCAGCAGCGTAGACGGACAGGGGGGTCACACCTTC

v_gene: TRBV10-3
d_gene: NA
len: 12
j_gene: TRBJ2-7
abundance: NA
CDR3aa: CAISEWGYEQYF
CDR3nt: TGTGCCATCAGTGAATGGGGTTACGAGCAGTACTTC

v_gene: TRBV6-1
d_gene: TRBD1
len: 14
j_gene: TRBJ2-1
abundance: once
CDR3aa: CALTGTGDVDEQFF
CDR3nt: TGTGCCCTGACCGGGACAGGGGACGTAGATGAGCAGTTCTTC

v_gene: TRBV12-3/TRBV12-4
d_gene: NA
len: 11
j_gene: TRBJ1-1
abundance: NA
CDR3aa: CASSSGSEAFF
CDR3nt: TGTGCCAGCAGCTCCGGAAGTGAAGCTTTCTTT

v_gene: TRBV20-1
d_gene: TRBD2
len: 13
j_gene: TRBJ2-5
abundance: NA
CDR3aa: CSASILAGETQYF
CDR3nt: TGCAGTGCTAGCATCCTAGCGGGAGAGACCCAGTACTTC

v_gene: TRBV9
d_gene: NA
len: 15
j_gene: TRBJ2-2
abundance: NA
CDR3aa: CASSVLDPGTGELFF
CDR3nt: TGTGCCAGCAGCGTGTTGGATCCGGGAACCGGGGAGCTGTTTTTT

v_gene: TRBV28
d_gene: TRBD2
len: 20
j_gene: TRBJ2-2
abundance: NA
CDR3aa: CASLRALAGVERPNTGELFF
CDR3nt: TGTGCCAGCTTACGGGCGCTAGCGGGAGTCGAGAGACCGAACACCGGGGAGCTGTTTTTT

v_gene: TRBV5-6
d_gene: TRBD1
len: 15
j_gene: TRBJ2-3
abundance: few
CDR3aa: CASIRGTGGPDTQYF
CDR3nt: TGTGCCAGCATCCGGGGGACAGGGGGCCCAGATACGCAGTATTTT

v_gene: TRBV5-1
d_gene: NA
len: 14
j_gene: TRBJ2-3
abundance: once
CDR3aa: CASSRVQVTDTQYF
CDR3nt: TGCGCCAGCAGCCGGGTCCAAGTCACAGATACGCAGTATTTT

v_gene: TRBV28
d_gene: TRBD2
len: 12
j_gene: TRBJ2-7
abundance: few
CDR3aa: CASIGGTYEQYF
CDR3nt: TGTGCCAGCATCGGGGGGACCTACGAGCAGTACTTC

v_gene: TRBV6-2/TRBV6-3
d_gene: NA
len: 14
j_gene: TRBJ2-7
abundance: NA
CDR3aa: CASSPLGTYNEQYF
CDR3nt: TGTGCCAGCAGTCCTCTTGGGACATACAATGAGCAGTACTTC

v_gene: TRBV3-1
d_gene: NA
len: 11
j_gene: TRBJ2-7
abundance: NA
CDR3aa: CASSQESEQYF
CDR3nt: TGTGCCAGCAGCCAAGAGTCCGAGCAGTACTTC

v_gene: TRBV28
d_gene: NA
len: 16
j_gene: TRBJ1-2
abundance: NA
CDR3aa: CASSSTRFGANYGYTF
CDR3nt: TGTGCCAGCAGTTCAACCCGCTTTGGGGCTAACTATGGCTACACCTTC

v_gene: TRBV29-1
d_gene: TRBD2
len: 11
j_gene: TRBJ2-7
abundance: NA
CDR3aa: CSKRETYEQYF
CDR3nt: TGCAGCAAGCGGGAGACCTACGAGCAGTACTTC

v_gene: TRBV7-3
d_gene: NA
len: 12
j_gene: TRBJ2-1
abundance: few
CDR3aa: CASSQNSYEQFF
CDR3nt: TGTGCCAGCAGCCAAAACTCCTATGAGCAGTTCTTC

v_gene: TRBV20-1
d_gene: NA
len: 14
j_gene: TRBJ2-7
abundance: NA
CDR3aa: CSATLSGSGYEQYF
CDR3nt: TGCAGTGCTACCCTATCGGGGAGTGGGTACGAGCAGTACTTC